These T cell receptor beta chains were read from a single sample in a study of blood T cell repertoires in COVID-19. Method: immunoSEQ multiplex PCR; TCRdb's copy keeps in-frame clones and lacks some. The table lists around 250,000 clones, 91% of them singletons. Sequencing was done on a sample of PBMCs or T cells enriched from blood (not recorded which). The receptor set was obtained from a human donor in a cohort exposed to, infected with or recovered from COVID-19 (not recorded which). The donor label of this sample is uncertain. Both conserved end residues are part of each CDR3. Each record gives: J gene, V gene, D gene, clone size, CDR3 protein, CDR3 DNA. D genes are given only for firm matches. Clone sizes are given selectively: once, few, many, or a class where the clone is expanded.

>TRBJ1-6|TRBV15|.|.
CATTLGGLNSPLHF
TGTGCCACTACCCTTGGAGGACTGAATTCACCCCTCCACTTT
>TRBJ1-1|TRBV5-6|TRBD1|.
CASSLGQGTTEAFF
TGTGCCAGCAGCCTGGGACAGGGTACCACTGAAGCTTTCTTT
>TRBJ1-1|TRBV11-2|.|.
CASSLVLQGPLHDQSKAFF
TGTGCCAGCAGCTTAGTTTTACAGGGCCCCCTTCATGACCAAAGTAAAGCTTTCTTT
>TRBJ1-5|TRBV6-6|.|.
CASSYEGTGNQPQHF
TGTGCCAGCAGTTACGAGGGGACTGGAAATCAGCCCCAGCATTTT
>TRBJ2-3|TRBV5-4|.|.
CASSLMSGITDTQYF
TGTGCCAGCAGCTTAATGTCGGGGATCACAGATACGCAGTATTTT
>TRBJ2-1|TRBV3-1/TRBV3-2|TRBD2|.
CASSHLGLAGGEQFF
TGTGCCAGCAGCCATTTAGGGCTAGCGGGGGGGGAGCAGTTCTTC
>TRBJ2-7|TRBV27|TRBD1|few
CASSLYAQGSTYEQYF
TGTGCCAGCAGTTTATACGCACAGGGGTCCACCTACGAGCAGTACTTC
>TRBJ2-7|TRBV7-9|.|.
CASSSGPEQYF
TGTGCCAGCAGCTCCGGTCCCGAGCAGTACTTC
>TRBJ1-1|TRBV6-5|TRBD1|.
CASSSPSGTGAGEAFF
TGTGCCAGCAGTTCTCCCTCCGGGACAGGGGCCGGGGAAGCTTTCTTT
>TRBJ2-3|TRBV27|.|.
CASTPLGGSTDTQYF
TGTGCCAGCACCCCCCTGGGCGGGAGCACAGATACGCAGTATTTT
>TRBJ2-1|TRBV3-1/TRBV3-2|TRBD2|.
CASSSTTSGGAYEQFF
TGTGCCAGCAGCTCCACGACTAGCGGGGGGGCATATGAGCAGTTCTTC
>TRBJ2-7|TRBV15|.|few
CATSRDKIPGEQYF
TGTGCCACCAGCAGAGATAAAATTCCGGGGGAGCAGTACTTC
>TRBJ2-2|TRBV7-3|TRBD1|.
CASAASLGQTNTGELFF
TGTGCCAGCGCCGCCTCCCTGGGACAGACAAACACCGGGGAGCTGTTTTTT
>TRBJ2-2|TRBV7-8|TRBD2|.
CASSLKSGGSNTGELFF
TGTGCCAGCAGCTTGAAGAGCGGGGGATCCAACACCGGGGAGCTGTTTTTT
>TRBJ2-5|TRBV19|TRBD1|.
CASSVGQGIFQETQYF
TGTGCCAGTAGTGTCGGACAGGGAATTTTCCAAGAGACCCAGTACTTC
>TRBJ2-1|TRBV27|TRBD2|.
CASSFLGRGGYNEQFF
TGTGCCAGCAGTTTCCTGGGGCGGGGGGGCTACAATGAGCAGTTCTTC
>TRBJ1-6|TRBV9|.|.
CASSAENRRSSPLHF
TGTGCCAGCAGCGCGGAGAATAGAAGGAGTTCACCCCTCCACTTT
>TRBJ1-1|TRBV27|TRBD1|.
CASTRTSGGVNTEAFF
TGTGCCAGCACCCGCACTTCAGGGGGCGTGAACACTGAAGCTTTCTTT
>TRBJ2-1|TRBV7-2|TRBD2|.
CASSRTSGGYEQFF
TGTGCCAGCAGCCGGACTAGCGGGGGGTATGAGCAGTTCTTC
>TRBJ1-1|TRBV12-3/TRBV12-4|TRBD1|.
CASSADRVTEAFF
TGTGCCAGCAGTGCGGACAGGGTTACTGAAGCTTTCTTT
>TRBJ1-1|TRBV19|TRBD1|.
CASSIAGTGVPPFF
TGTGCCAGTAGTATAGCGGGGACAGGGGTCCCCCCCTTTTTT
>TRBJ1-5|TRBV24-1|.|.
CATSRQEDQPQHF
TGTGCCACCAGCCGACAGGAGGATCAGCCCCAGCATTTT
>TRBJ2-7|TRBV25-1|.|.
CASSEQGGEYFYEQYF
TGTGCCAGCAGTGAACAAGGGGGGGAGTACTTCTACGAGCAGTACTTC
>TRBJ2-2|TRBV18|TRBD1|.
CASSPFGQGNTGELFF
TGTGCCAGCTCTCCTTTTGGACAGGGGAACACCGGGGAGCTGTTTTTT
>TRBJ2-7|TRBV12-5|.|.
CASGLAGEQYF
TGTGCTAGTGGTTTGGCGGGCGAGCAGTACTTC
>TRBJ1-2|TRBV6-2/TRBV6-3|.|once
CASSPRGFYGYTF
TGTGCCAGCAGCCCGCGGGGATTCTATGGCTACACCTTC
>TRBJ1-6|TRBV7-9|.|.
CASSLATYSPLHF
TGTGCCAGCAGCTTAGCAACATATTCACCCCTCCACTTT
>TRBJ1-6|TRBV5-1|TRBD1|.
CASSVGQGSTYNSPLHF
TGCGCCAGCAGCGTGGGACAGGGGAGCACCTATAATTCACCCCTCCACTTT
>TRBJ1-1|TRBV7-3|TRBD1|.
CASSGQGEGEAFF
TGTGCCAGCAGCGGACAGGGGGAAGGTGAAGCTTTCTTT
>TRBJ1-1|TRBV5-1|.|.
CASSSRGGGTEAFF
TGCGCCAGCAGCTCCCGTGGGGGCGGCACTGAAGCTTTCTTT
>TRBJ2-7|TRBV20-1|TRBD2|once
CSAPGGQVQYF
TGCAGTGCCCCGGGAGGGCAGGTCCAGTACTTC
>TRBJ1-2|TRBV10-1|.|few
CASSESGQMTRRF
TGCGCCAGCAGTGAGTCGGGGCAGATGACTCGGCGTTTC
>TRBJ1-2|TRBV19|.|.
CASSSGGDYGYTF
TGTGCCAGTAGCTCCGGGGGGGACTATGGCTACACCTTC
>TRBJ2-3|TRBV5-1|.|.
CASSLDSSTDTQYF
TGCGCCAGCAGCCTGGACAGCTCCACAGATACGCAGTATTTT
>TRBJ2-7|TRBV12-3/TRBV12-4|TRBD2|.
CASSGRLAGEQYF
TGTGCCAGCAGCGGCCGGCTAGCGGGTGAGCAGTACTTC
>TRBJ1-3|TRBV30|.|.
CAWRPPPGTGNTIYF
TGTGCCTGGAGGCCCCCCCCAGGGACTGGAAACACCATATATTTT
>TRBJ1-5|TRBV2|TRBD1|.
CASSLVRTGGNQPQHF
TGTGCCAGCAGTCTAGTACGGACAGGGGGAAATCAGCCCCAGCATTTT
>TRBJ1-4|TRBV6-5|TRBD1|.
CASSFAGQGSEKLFF
TGTGCCAGCAGTTTCGCGGGACAGGGGAGTGAAAAACTGTTTTTT
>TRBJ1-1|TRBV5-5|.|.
CASSLNRYTEAFF
TGTGCCAGCAGCTTGAACAGATACACTGAAGCTTTCTTT
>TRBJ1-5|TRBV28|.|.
CASSLTGMVQPQHF
TGTGCCAGCAGCTTAACAGGGATGGTCCAGCCCCAGCATTTT
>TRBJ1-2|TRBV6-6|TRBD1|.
CASSPGTGIGTDGYTF
TGTGCCAGCAGTCCCGGGACAGGGATTGGGACGGATGGCTACACCTTC
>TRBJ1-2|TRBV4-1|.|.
CASSQEGGSGYTF
TGCGCCAGCAGCCAAGAGGGAGGGTCTGGCTACACCTTC
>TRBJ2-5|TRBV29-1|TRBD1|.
CSVQQGTITQYF
TGCAGCGTCCAACAGGGGACCATCACCCAGTACTTC
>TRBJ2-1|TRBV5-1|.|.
CASRAGVPPAEQFF
TGCGCCAGCAGGGCCGGGGTGCCCCCGGCGGAGCAGTTCTTC
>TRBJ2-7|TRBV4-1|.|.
CASSQAQGQQYF
TGCGCCAGCAGCCAAGCCCAGGGCCAGCAGTACTTC
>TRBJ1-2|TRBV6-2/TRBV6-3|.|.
CASSSLALADYGYTF
TGTGCCAGCAGTTCCTTGGCCCTGGCGGACTATGGCTACACCTTC
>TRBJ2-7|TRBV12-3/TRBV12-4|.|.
CASSFPYAEQYF
TGTGCCAGCAGTTTTCCCTATGCCGAGCAGTACTTC
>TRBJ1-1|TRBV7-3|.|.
CASSSLPATEAFF
TGTGCCAGCAGCTCACTACCGGCGACTGAAGCTTTCTTT
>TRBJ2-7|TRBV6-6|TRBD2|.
CASSTGGGPYEQYF
TGTGCCAGCAGCACGGGAGGCGGCCCCTACGAGCAGTACTTC
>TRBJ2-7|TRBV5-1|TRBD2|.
CASSLNGEGETYEQYF
TGCGCCAGCAGCTTGAATGGGGAGGGAGAGACGTACGAGCAGTACTTC